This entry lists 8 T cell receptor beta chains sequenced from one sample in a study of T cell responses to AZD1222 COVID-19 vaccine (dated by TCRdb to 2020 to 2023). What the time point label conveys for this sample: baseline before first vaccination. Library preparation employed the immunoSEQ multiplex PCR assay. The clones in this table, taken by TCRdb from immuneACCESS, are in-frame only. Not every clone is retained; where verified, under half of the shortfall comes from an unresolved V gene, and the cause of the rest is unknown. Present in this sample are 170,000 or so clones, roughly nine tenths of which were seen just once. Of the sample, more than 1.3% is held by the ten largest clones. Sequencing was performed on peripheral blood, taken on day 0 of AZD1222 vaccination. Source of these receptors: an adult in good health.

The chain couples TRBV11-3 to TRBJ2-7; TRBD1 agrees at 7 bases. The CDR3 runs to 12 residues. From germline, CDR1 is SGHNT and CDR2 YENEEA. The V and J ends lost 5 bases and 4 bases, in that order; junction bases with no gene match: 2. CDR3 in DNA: TGTGCCAGCAGCGTACAGGGGTACGAGCAGTACTTC. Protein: CASSVQGYEQYF.

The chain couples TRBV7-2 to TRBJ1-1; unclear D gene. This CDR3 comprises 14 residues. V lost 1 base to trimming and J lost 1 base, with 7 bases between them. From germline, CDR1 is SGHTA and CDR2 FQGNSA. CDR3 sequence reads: CASSLVGRNTEAFF. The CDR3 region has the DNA TGTGCCAGCAGCTTAGTTGGCAGGAACACTGAAGCTTTCTTT.

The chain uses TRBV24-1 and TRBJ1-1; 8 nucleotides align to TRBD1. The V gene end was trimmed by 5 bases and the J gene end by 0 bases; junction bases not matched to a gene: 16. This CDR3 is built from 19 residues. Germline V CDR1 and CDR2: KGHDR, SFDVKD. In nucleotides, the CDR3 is TGTGCCACCAGTGCTAATTCAGGGGGCCATCCCCAATTGAACACTGAAGCTTTCTTT. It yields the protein CATSANSGGHPQLNTEAFF.

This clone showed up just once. The CDR3 spells CASSFRGGAAQETQYF. CDR3 nucleotides: TGTGCCAGCAGCTTCCGCGGGGGAGCCGCTCAAGAGACCCAGTACTTC. The chain couples TRBV11-1 to TRBJ2-5, with 7 bases that match TRBD2. Germline loops: CDR1 SGHAT, CDR2 FQDESV (reference sequence). There are 16 residues in the CDR3. The trim removed 3 bases at V and 2 bases at J, leaving 9 bases unmatched.

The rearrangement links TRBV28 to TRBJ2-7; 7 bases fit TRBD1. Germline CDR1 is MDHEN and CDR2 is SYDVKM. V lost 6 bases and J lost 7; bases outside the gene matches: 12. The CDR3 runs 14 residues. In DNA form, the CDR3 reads TGTGCCAGCAGAACAGGACAGGTCACCGGGGAGCAGTACTTC. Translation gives CASRTGQVTGEQYF. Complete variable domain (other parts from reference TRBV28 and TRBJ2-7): DVKVTQSSRYLVKRTGEKVFLECVQDMDHENMFWYRQDPGLGLRLIYFSYDVKMKEKGDIPEGYSVSREKKERFSLILESASTNQTSMYLCASRTGQVTGEQYFGPGTRLTVT.

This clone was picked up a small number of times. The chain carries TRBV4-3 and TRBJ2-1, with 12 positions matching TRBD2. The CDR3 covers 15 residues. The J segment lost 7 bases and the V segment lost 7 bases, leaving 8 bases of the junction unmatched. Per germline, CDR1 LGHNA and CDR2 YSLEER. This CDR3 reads CASKGSLAGGNEQFF. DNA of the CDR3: TGCGCCAGCAAAGGGAGCCTAGCGGGGGGGAATGAGCAGTTCTTC.

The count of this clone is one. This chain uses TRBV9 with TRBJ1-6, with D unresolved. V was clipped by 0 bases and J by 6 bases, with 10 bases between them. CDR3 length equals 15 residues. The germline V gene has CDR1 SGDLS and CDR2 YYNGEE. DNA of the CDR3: TGTGCCAGCAGCGTAGGCGGCGCCGGTAATTCACCCCTCCACTTT. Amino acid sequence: CASSVGGAGNSPLHF.

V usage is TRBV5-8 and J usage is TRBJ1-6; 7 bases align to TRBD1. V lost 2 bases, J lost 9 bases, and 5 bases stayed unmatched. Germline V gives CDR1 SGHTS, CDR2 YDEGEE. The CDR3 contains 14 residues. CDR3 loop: CASSFGGGTSPLHF. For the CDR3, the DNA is TGTGCCAGCAGCTTCGGAGGGGGCACTTCACCCCTCCACTTT. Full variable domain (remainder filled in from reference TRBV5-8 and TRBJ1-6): EAGVTQSPTHLIKTRGQQATLRCSPISGHTSVYWYQQALGLGLQFLLWYDEGEERNRGNFPPRFSGRQFPNYSSELNVNALELEDSALYLCASSFGGGTSPLHFGNGTRLTVT.